These 5 T cell receptor beta chains share one sample of origin, sequenced in a study of PD-1 blockade in classical Hodgkin lymphoma. The patients all showed relapse after autologous stem cell transplantation, while their brentuximab vedotin exposure varied. Using immunoSEQ multiplex PCR, the repertoire was profiled, and TCRdb retains in-frame clones only, with some absent. The sample has some 6,900 clones; 76% are singletons. The sequenced sample was peripheral blood mononuclear cells (PBMCs), obtained before the second cycle of nivolumab. The source is a human donor with classical Hodgkin lymphoma.

The sample holds one count of this clone. The chain couples TRBV7-2 to TRBJ1-1, with D unresolved. The V gene's germline CDR1 is SGHTA and CDR2 FQGNSA. This CDR3 has 12 residues. Trimming stripped 1 base from V and 10 bases from J, with 10 bases between. CDR3 in amino acids: CASSLDRRGAFF. The CDR3 coding sequence is TGTGCCAGCAGCTTAGATCGGCGGGGAGCTTTCTTT. The full variable domain, in which reference TRBV7-2 and TRBJ1-1 provide the parts outside the CDR3, is GAGVSQSPSNKVTEKGKDVELRCDPISGHTALYWYRQSLGQGLEFLIYFQGNSAPDKSGLPSDRFSAERTGGSVSTLTIQRTQQEDSAVYLCASSLDRRGAFFGQGTRLTVV.

The genes are TRBV7-2 and TRBJ2-7; possible D gene TRBD1, 5 bases. Looked up from germline, CDR1 is SGHTA and CDR2 is FQGNSA. The CDR3 loop spans 13 amino acids. V was trimmed by 3 bases and J by 2 bases, leaving 8 bases between them. The CDR3 DNA is TGTGCCAGCAGCTTGGCAGGGACCTACGAGCAGTACTTC. Its translation is CASSLAGTYEQYF.

Sample share makes this clone medium-sized. The gene calls are TRBV7-9 and TRBJ2-5; TRBD1 is a possible D gene (5 bases). Between the trimmed V and J ends, which lost 5 bases and 1 base, there was a span of 17 bases. CDR1 is SEHNR, CDR2 FQNEAQ, per germline (reference sequence). The CDR3 has 16 amino acids. This CDR3 reads CASSAGHSGPQETQYF. As DNA, the CDR3 is TGTGCCAGCAGCGCCGGACATTCTGGGCCCCAAGAGACCCAGTACTTC.

V and J are TRBV14 and TRBJ1-5; D not resolved. The V gene's germline CDR1 is SGHDN and CDR2 FVKESK. The CDR3 is 13 amino acids. Trimming removed 3 bases at V and 3 bases at J, with 6 bases between. The CDR3 coding sequence is TGTGCCAGCAGCCAGGACGACAATCAGCCCCAGCATTTT. Protein: CASSQDDNQPQHF.

The CDR3 reads CTSSHFPRGFYEQYF. In DNA, the CDR3 is TGCACCAGCAGCCACTTCCCCCGGGGCTTCTACGAGCAGTACTTC. The genes are TRBV1 and TRBJ2-7. TRBV1 is a pseudogene. This CDR3 has 15 residues.